This TCR beta chain is drawn from a study of blood T cell repertoires in COVID-19. Study-level information: T cells, B-cell-depleted T cells, or PBMCs supplied cDNA or gDNA.

This clone has only a few counts. The germline V gene encodes CDR1 SQVTM and CDR2 ANQGSEA. The CDR3 has 13 residues. The ends lost 5 bases at V and 10 bases at J; junction bases unmatched: 5. In the authors' methods: Estimation of nucleated cell counts relied on the amplification of reference gene primers. The repertoire was sequenced with immunoSEQ multiplex PCR; TCRdb's copy has only in-frame clones and lacks some. V and J calls and clone size come straight from that table; D and trimming were deduced from the DNA. Of some 250,000 clones detected, about 83% appear once; the ten largest clones hold around 2%.

The J gene is TRBJ1-6, the V gene TRBV29-1; the match to TRBD1 covers 10 bases. The source of this sequence is a man younger than 40 who had recovered from COVID-19. The sequenced material came from peripheral blood. DNA for the CDR3: TGCAGCGTTAGACAGGGGGCGGAATCACCCCTCCACTTT. This sequence encodes CSVRQGAESPLHF. Based on the CDR3 plus reference TRBV29-1 and TRBJ1-6, the full variable domain is SAVISQKPSRDICQRGTSLTIQCQVDSQVTMMFWYRQQPGQSLTLIATANQGSEATYESGFVIDKFPISRPNLTFSTLTVSNMSPEDSSIYLCSVRQGAESPLHFGNGTRLTVT.